This record concerns one T cell receptor (beta chain) sequence. The antigen is not known. Autoimmune disease history or systemic immunosuppression disqualified patients. Produced via immunoSEQ multiplex PCR; TCRdb's table is partial and in-frame only. The sample includes about 66,000 clones, roughly 84% of them seen just once. The data stem from a study of OX40 agonist ivuxolimab in advanced cancers. For the study at large: Prior anti-PD-1, anti-PD-L1 or anti-CTLA-4 therapy was allowed; around 40% had some.

Study-wide results and limits: No determination was made of the antigen specificity of the expanded peripheral T cells. Also present in some nonresponders was a low level of normalized T-cell clonal expansion.

The sequencing used CD4+ or CD8+ T cells sorted from blood, collected in a trial of the OX40 agonist ivuxolimab. This sequence was found in an adult with an advanced solid tumor such as melanoma, head and neck, liver or kidney cancer.

CDR3: CASKPGQIYGYTF. The CDR3 coding sequence is TGCGCCAGCAAGCCGGGACAGATCTATGGCTACACCTTC. The chain uses TRBV10-2 and TRBJ1-2; 7 nucleotides align to TRBD1. Trimming cost V 7 bases and J 4 bases; bases outside gene matches: 6. The CDR3 spans 13 residues. CDR1 is WSHSY, CDR2 SAAADI, per germline.